The clone carrying this TCR beta chain was detected only a few times. Its target is unknown. This sample was taken from a study of cytomegalovirus exposure and HLA in healthy donors. The donors were part of the validation cohort of roughly 110 subjects. That cohort was separate from the first cohort, which comprised 670 or so subjects. Overall study results and limits: Per published reports, the classifier diagnosed cytomegalovirus status with high specificity and sensitivity. It was confirmed in vitro that three of the CMV-associated chains were specific for CMV antigens. A list of approximately 160 TCR beta chains associated with cytomegalovirus was given.

Sequencing used immunoSEQ multiplex PCR; TCRdb keeps in-frame clones, though not all of them. Among about 200,000 clones listed, over 65% were seen once. The V gene's germline CDR1 is SGHAT and CDR2 FQNNGV. CDR3 length: 13 amino acids. V dropped 5 bases and J dropped 3 bases, with 10 bases sitting between them. The TCR was taken from a woman under 30 in good health and CMV-seronegative. The specimen sequenced was PBMCs. V and J are TRBV11-2 and TRBJ1-2; no firm D call. CDR3 nucleotides: TGTGCCAGCAGCCCTCAGCCGGACTATGGCTACACCTTC. Its translation is CASSPQPDYGYTF.